The rows below give T cell receptor beta chains drawn from one sample of a study of shared clonotypes between healthy human individuals. The protocol was immunoSEQ multiplex PCR, while the TCRdb copy is restricted to in-frame clones and leaves out a portion. Of some 2,500,000 clones in the sample, roughly 90% were seen once. Source material: naive CD4+ T cells from PBMCs. The receptors shown here come from a man younger than 35 in good health. Some clones in this sample may be carry-over from other donors' samples. Each CDR3 is given with its conserved first and last residue. The order of the fields is J gene, V gene, D gene, clone size, CDR3 protein, CDR3 DNA. D genes are given only for firm matches. Clone size is not always given. Where it is, it says once, few, many or a class for expanded clones.

j_gene: TRBJ2-2
v_gene: TRBV12-5
d_gene: .
abundance: .
CDR3aa: CASGFGGRNGELFF
CDR3nt: TGTGCTAGTGGTTTTGGGGGCCGGAACGGGGAGCTGTTTTTT

j_gene: TRBJ1-4
v_gene: TRBV23-1
d_gene: .
abundance: .
CDR3aa: CASSHSGTAINEKLFF
CDR3nt: TGCGCCAGCAGTCACTCCGGGACGGCGATTAATGAAAAACTGTTTTTT

j_gene: TRBJ1-2
v_gene: TRBV7-8
d_gene: .
abundance: .
CDR3aa: CASSRQDPRDYGYTF
CDR3nt: TGTGCCAGCAGCCGACAGGACCCGAGGGACTATGGCTACACCTTC

j_gene: TRBJ2-5
v_gene: TRBV28
d_gene: TRBD2
abundance: .
CDR3aa: CASTPGSSGRVETQYF
CDR3nt: TGTGCCAGCACCCCCGGGTCTAGCGGGAGAGTAGAGACCCAGTACTTC

j_gene: TRBJ2-3
v_gene: TRBV5-1
d_gene: .
abundance: .
CDR3aa: CASRGEAHTDTQYF
CDR3nt: TGCGCCAGCAGGGGGGAAGCCCACACAGATACGCAGTATTTT

j_gene: TRBJ2-3
v_gene: TRBV7-3
d_gene: .
abundance: .
CDR3aa: CASSYGSDTQYF
CDR3nt: TGTGCCAGCAGCTACGGATCAGATACGCAGTATTTT

j_gene: TRBJ1-2
v_gene: TRBV2
d_gene: TRBD1
abundance: .
CDR3aa: CASRGLYRGNNGYTF
CDR3nt: TGTGCCAGCAGAGGACTATACAGGGGAAATAATGGCTACACCTTC

j_gene: TRBJ1-2
v_gene: TRBV6-5
d_gene: .
abundance: .
CDR3aa: CASSRTGSRGYTF
CDR3nt: TGTGCCAGCAGTCGTACAGGGTCGCGTGGCTACACCTTC

j_gene: TRBJ2-2
v_gene: TRBV6-6
d_gene: .
abundance: few
CDR3aa: CASSYYPNTGELFF
CDR3nt: TGTGCCAGCAGTTACTACCCGAACACCGGGGAGCTGTTTTTT

j_gene: TRBJ2-5
v_gene: TRBV20-1
d_gene: .
abundance: .
CDR3aa: CSAILETQYF
CDR3nt: TGCAGTGCTATTCTGGAGACCCAGTACTTC

j_gene: TRBJ2-3
v_gene: TRBV6-5
d_gene: .
abundance: .
CDR3aa: CASRHDPTDTQYF
CDR3nt: TGTGCCAGCAGACACGACCCCACAGATACGCAGTATTTT

j_gene: TRBJ1-2
v_gene: TRBV5-4
d_gene: .
abundance: .
CDR3aa: CASSLTPEGAGHGYTF
CDR3nt: TGTGCCAGCAGCCTGACCCCGGAAGGGGCAGGCCATGGCTACACCTTC

j_gene: TRBJ1-5
v_gene: TRBV30
d_gene: .
abundance: few
CDR3aa: CAWSRVDQPQHF
CDR3nt: TGTGCCTGGAGCCGAGTGGATCAGCCCCAGCATTTT

j_gene: TRBJ2-1
v_gene: TRBV6-5
d_gene: .
abundance: once
CDR3aa: CASSLVLGNEQFF
CDR3nt: TGTGCCAGCAGTTTAGTTTTGGGCAATGAGCAGTTCTTC

j_gene: TRBJ1-2
v_gene: TRBV27
d_gene: .
abundance: .
CDR3aa: CASSYNAGTYGYTF
CDR3nt: TGTGCCAGCAGCTATAACGCGGGGACCTATGGCTACACCTTC

j_gene: TRBJ2-3
v_gene: TRBV7-3
d_gene: .
abundance: .
CDR3aa: CASSRTGSTDTQYF
CDR3nt: TGTGCCAGCAGCCGTACAGGGTCCACAGATACGCAGTATTTT

j_gene: TRBJ2-3
v_gene: TRBV14
d_gene: TRBD2
abundance: .
CDR3aa: CASSQVNSGRTDTQYF
CDR3nt: TGTGCCAGCAGCCAAGTAAATAGCGGGAGGACAGATACGCAGTATTTT

j_gene: TRBJ1-1
v_gene: TRBV18
d_gene: .
abundance: .
CDR3aa: CAGQGFNTEAFF
CDR3nt: TGTGCGGGTCAAGGGTTTAACACTGAAGCTTTCTTT

j_gene: TRBJ2-3
v_gene: TRBV7-3
d_gene: .
abundance: .
CDR3aa: CASSLGLSTDTQYF
CDR3nt: TGTGCCAGCAGCCTCGGACTAAGCACAGATACGCAGTATTTT

j_gene: TRBJ1-2
v_gene: TRBV19
d_gene: .
abundance: .
CDR3aa: CASSMRGRYGYTF
CDR3nt: TGTGCCAGTAGTATGCGGGGGCGGTATGGCTACACCTTC

j_gene: TRBJ2-3
v_gene: TRBV5-1
d_gene: .
abundance: .
CDR3aa: CASSFVEGPITDTQYF
CDR3nt: TGCGCCAGCAGCTTCGTGGAGGGACCAATCACAGATACGCAGTATTTT

j_gene: TRBJ2-3
v_gene: TRBV5-4
d_gene: TRBD2
abundance: .
CDR3aa: CASSLDAGGTDTQYF
CDR3nt: TGTGCCAGCAGCTTGGATGCGGGAGGGACAGATACGCAGTATTTT

j_gene: TRBJ1-2
v_gene: TRBV19
d_gene: .
abundance: .
CDR3aa: CASIDSGPPYGYTF
CDR3nt: TGTGCCAGTATAGACAGCGGCCCTCCCTATGGCTACACCTTC

j_gene: TRBJ1-1
v_gene: TRBV7-6
d_gene: TRBD1
abundance: once
CDR3aa: CASSLVSGGGTEAFF
CDR3nt: TGTGCCAGCAGCTTAGTGTCAGGGGGAGGCACTGAAGCTTTCTTT